The table lists the clone carrying this TCR beta chain with many counts. Its antigen remains unknown. The data derive from a study of blood T cells in healthy people across ages. General observations from the study: Strongly correlated with naive T cell percentage was TCR beta diversity. Estimates based on one million T cells were treated as lower bounds.

The second PCR ran roughly 7 to 12 cycles with a sample-barcoded 5' primer and J-beta primers. Using its own MiXCR run on the 5' RACE reads, TCRdb lists one record per CDR3 protein. The table shows almost 1 million distinct CDR3 sequences, with 45% to 60% occurring only once. Per germline, CDR1 DFQATT and CDR2 SNEGSKA (reference sequence). The CDR3 has 15 residues. V lost 0 bases to trimming and J lost 0 bases, with 12 bases between them. Sequenced: blood. The chain carries TRBV20-1 and TRBJ2-7; TRBD2 is a possible D gene (6 bases). This TCR was sampled from a woman aged 55 to 70 in good health. CDR3 sequence reads: CSARDWRENSYEQYF. CDR3 sequence (DNA): TGCAGTGCTAGAGATTGGCGGGAAAACTCCTACGAGCAGTACTTC.